This passage covers 32 T cell receptor beta chains from one sample sequenced in a study of tumor-infiltrating lymphocytes in primary liver carcinoma. The source material, about 17-31 mg of unsorted bulk tissue, was used to co-extract RNA and DNA. The input was approximately 500 ng total RNA; TCR beta cDNA was made from it with a constant-region primer. Libraries of TCR beta came from three nested multiplex PCR rounds with slightly modified ARM-PCR. The first two PCR rounds used TRBV1-TRBV30 primers with a Cbeta primer, 9 to 11 cycles each. Each CDR3 protein is one row after TCRdb ran MiXCR on the multiplex PCR reads. The sample shows some 100,000 distinct CDR3 sequences, about 62% of them seen only once. The material sequenced was liver tumor tissue from sampling region 2. The subset is: tumor region T2, inferior pole. The receptors here all came from a woman between 55 and 75 years old with primary liver carcinoma and hepatitis B virus infection.

Of note for this clonotype: The junction and the germline gene differ at one end; a read error may be behind it. The chain joins TRBV6-5 to TRBJ1-2; D gene unclear. This CDR3 region has 14 residues. Germline V CDR1 and CDR2: MNHEY, SVGAGI. This chain's CDR3 is CAGSYSTVGVGYTF. As DNA, the CDR3 is TGTGCCGGCAGCTACTCGACGGTGGGAGTTGGCTACACCTTC.

This clonotype was seen a handful of times. Germline and junction disagree at one end, which may indicate a read error. The chain joins TRBV6-2 or TRBV6-3 to TRBJ2-2; 7 positions match TRBD1. CDR1 MNHEY and CDR2 SVGEGT come from the germline V gene. The CDR3 contains 15 residues. In DNA, the CDR3 is TGTGCCAGCAGTTACGACAGGGTATACACCGGGGAGCTGTTTTTC. Protein product: CASSYDRVYTGELFF.

Note on this clonotype: At one end, the junction sequence differs from germline, possibly due to a read error. The rearrangement joins TRBV6-5 to TRBJ1-5; D possibly corresponds to TRBD1 (5 bases). Germline CDR1 and CDR2: MNHEY and SVGAGI. The CDR3 has 15 residues. The CDR3 sequence: CASSRVRDYNRPQHF. CDR3 coding DNA: TGTGCCAGCAGCCGCGTACGGGACTACAATCGGCCCCAGCATTTT.

Here the CDR3 reads CASSKWGGTEANVLTF. In DNA, the CDR3 is TGTGCCAGCAGTAAATGGGGGGGCACTGAGGCCAACGTCCTGACTTTC. The rearrangement uses TRBV28 and TRBJ2-6, with a tentative D call TRBD2 (7 bases). Germline CDR1 MDHEN, CDR2 SYDVKM. V gave up 5 bases and J gave up 6 bases, with 17 bases separating them. The CDR3 covers 16 residues.

Of note for this clonotype: Compared with germline, one end of the junction differs, possibly owing to a read error. The V gene is TRBV7-9, the J gene TRBJ1-4, with D unclear. This CDR3 region has 17 residues. Germline V CDR1 and CDR2: SEHNR, FQNEAQ (reference sequence). This CDR3 reads CGSSLDLGTSTNEKLFF. In nucleotides, the CDR3 is TGTGGCAGCAGCTTAGACTTGGGCACTTCAACTAATGAAAAACTGTTTTTT.

This clonotype appeared many times. V is TRBV14 and J is TRBJ2-2; D not resolved. The CDR3 totals 16 residues. The germline V gene has CDR1 SGHDN and CDR2 FVKESK. V lost 1 base, J lost 2 bases, and 11 bases lay in between. CDR3 bases: TGTGCCAGCAGCCAAGTTGGCCACCAAAACACCGGGGAGCTGTTTTTT. Protein sequence: CASSQVGHQNTGELFF. Together with reference TRBV14 and TRBJ2-2, the CDR3 gives the full variable domain: EAGVTQFPSHSVIEKGQTVTLRCDPISGHDNLYWYRRVMGKEIKFLLHFVKESKQDESGMPNNRFLAERTGGTYSTLKVQPAELEDSGVYFCASSQVGHQNTGELFFGEGSRLTVL.

Remarks on this clonotype: A much larger clone is a single base away; this may be a read error. This chain connects TRBV12-3 or TRBV12-4 to TRBJ2-7, with D possibly TRBD2 on 6 matching bases. CDR3 size: 12 residues. The CDR3 nucleotides read TGTACCAGCAGTCGACTGGAGGGCGAGCAGTACTTC. It specifies CTSSRLEGEQYF.

This clonotype was counted between two and nine times. The rearrangement uses TRBV25-1 and TRBJ1-4; the D is unclear. CDR1 is MGHDK, CDR2 SYGVNS, per germline. V was pared by 1 base and J by 7 bases, with 4 bases between. This CDR3 is 12 amino acids long. CDR3 sequence: CASSEWGEKLFF. CDR3 coding DNA: TGTGCCAGCAGTGAATGGGGTGAAAAACTGTTTTTT. Full variable domain (missing parts from reference TRBV25-1 and TRBJ1-4): EADIYQTPRYLVIGTGKKITLECSQTMGHDKMYWYQQDPGMELHLIHYSYGVNSTEKGDLSSESTVSRIRTEHFPLTLESARPSHTSQYLCASSEWGEKLFFGSGTQLSVL.

As for this clonotype: At one end, the junction sequence differs from germline, possibly due to a read error. The genes are TRBV28 and TRBJ2-4; 8 bases line up with TRBD2. The germline CDR1 and CDR2 sequences are MDHEN and SYDVKM. The CDR3 is made up of 17 amino acids. The CDR3 spells CASSLGSRGGDKNIQYF. CDR3 sequence (DNA): TGCGCCAGCAGTTTGGGCTCCCGGGGGGGAGACAAAAACATTCAGTACTTC.

This clonotype was detected a few times. V gene TRBV18 combines with J gene TRBJ2-5, with D possibly being TRBD1 (5 bases). This CDR3 contains 14 residues. V was pared by 3 bases and J by 5 bases, with 13 bases between. Looked up from germline, CDR1 is KGHSH and CDR2 is LQKENI. The CDR3 region is CASSPSQAGETQYF. The CDR3 DNA follows: TGTGCCAGCTCACCTTCACAGGCTGGGGAGACCCAGTACTTC.

V and J are TRBV11-2 and TRBJ2-4, with D tentatively TRBD2 (6 bases). CDR1 and CDR2 from the germline V gene are SGHAT and FQNNGV. The CDR3 has 19 amino acids. Trimming took 5 bases from V and 3 from J, leaving 26 bases between them. Here the CDR3 reads CASSPLQAGGSRIKNIQYF. DNA of the CDR3: TGTGCCAGCAGCCCTCTACAAGCGGGTGGGTCTCGGATCAAAAACATTCAGTACTTC.

This clonotype was seen a single time. The conserved final phenylalanine or tryptophan is absent from the CDR3, which likely points to a read error. The rearrangement uses TRBV30 and TRBJ1-6; D is unresolved. CDR1 is GTSNPN, CDR2 SVGIG, per germline (reference sequence). This CDR3 is built from 14 residues. Trimming took 0 bases from V and 9 from J, leaving 12 bases between them. CDR3 sequence (DNA): TGTGCCTGGAGTGTACGAGGTGGTAGTTCACCCCTCCACATT. This codes for CAWSVRGGSSPLHI.

This clonotype was recorded many times. The rearrangement joins TRBV10-1 to TRBJ2-1; 7 nucleotides align to TRBD2. The CDR3 is 16 amino acids. V gave up 4 bases and J gave up 2 bases; unmatched junction bases: 8. CDR1 and CDR2 from the germline V gene are WNHNN and SYGVQD (reference sequence). In DNA form, the CDR3 reads TGCGCCAGCAGTGCGAGCGGGACGGGGCCCTACAATGAGCAGTTCTTC. It is translated as CASSASGTGPYNEQFF.

The chain couples TRBV10-3 to TRBJ2-7; TRBD1 agrees at 10 bases. The CDR3 loop spans 15 amino acids. Trimming took 4 bases from V and 6 from J; bases not matched to a gene: 9. The germline V gene has CDR1 ENHRY and CDR2 SYGVKD. CDR3 region: CAISARAGQGSEQYF. The CDR3 region has the DNA TGTGCCATCAGTGCCCGAGCGGGACAGGGGTCCGAGCAGTACTTC.

This clonotype has just a few counts. This may be a read error, as it is one base from a much larger clone. Likely a read error: the CDR3 ends without its conserved phenylalanine or tryptophan. The chain employs TRBV6-5 and TRBJ2-3; D unclear. With 8 bases removed from V and 4 bases from J, the gap between germline ends came to 7 bases. This CDR3 spans 11 amino acids. The germline gives CDR1 MNHEY, CDR2 SVGAGI. The CDR3 nucleotides read TGTGCCAGCTTTCTGGCAGATACGCAGTATTCT. It is translated as CASFLADTQYS.

A remark on this clonotype: At one boundary the junction diverges from the germline segment, which might be a read error. The V call is TRBV18, the J call TRBJ2-1; TRBD2 agrees at 8 bases. Germline V gene data show CDR1 as KGHSH and CDR2 as LQKENI. The CDR3 has 15 residues. CDR3 sequence reads: CACSLGSGRMNEQFF. The CDR3 nucleotides are TGTGCCTGCTCACTGGGGAGCGGGAGAATGAATGAGCAGTTCTTC.

This clonotype was observed many times. The chain has TRBV5-4 and TRBJ2-3; 9 bases are shared with TRBD2. CDR3 length: 17 residues. V shed 0 bases and J 2 bases; nucleotides not matched to a gene: 7. The germline CDR1 and CDR2 sequences are SGHNT and YYREEE (reference sequence). The CDR3, as DNA: TGTGCCAGCAGCTTGGGGCCTAGCGGGACCGACACAGATACGCAGTATTTT. This gives the protein CASSLGPSGTDTDTQYF. The full variable domain, its missing parts supplied by reference TRBV5-4 and TRBJ2-3, is ETGVTQSPTHLIKTRGQQVTLRCSSQSGHNTVSWYQQALGQGPQFIFQYYREEENGRGNFPPRFSGLQFPNYSSELNVNALELDDSALYLCASSLGPSGTDTDTQYFGPGTRLTVL.

In the case of this clonotype: At one boundary the junction diverges from the germline segment, which might be a read error. J is TRBJ1-4 and V is TRBV19; the D is unclear. The CDR3 is 11 residues long. Germline CDR1 reads LNHDA; CDR2 reads SQIVND (reference sequence). CDR3 sequence: CASNIGEKLFF. DNA for the CDR3: TGTGCCAGTAATATAGGGGAAAAACTGTTTTTT. The whole variable domain, filled in from reference TRBV19 and TRBJ1-4, reads DGGITQSPKYLFRKEGQNVTLSCEQNLNHDAMYWYRQDPGQGLRLIYYSQIVNDFQKGDIAEGYSVSREKKESFPLTVTSAQKNPTAFYLCASNIGEKLFFGSGTQLSVL.

To note about this clonotype: A junction end diverges from the germline sequence, so it may reflect a read error. The chain combines TRBV28 with TRBJ1-6; D not resolved. There are 14 residues in the CDR3. Germline V gene lookup returns CDR1 MDHEN and CDR2 SYDVKM. DNA of the CDR3: TGTGTCAGCAGTTTAATAGGGCGTAATTCACCCCTCCCCTTT. Protein: CVSSLIGRNSPLPF.

In this sample, this clonotype turned up many times. The chain employs TRBV30 and TRBJ2-3; D might be TRBD2 (6 bases). The V gene's germline CDR1 is GTSNPN and CDR2 SVGIG (reference sequence). This CDR3 spans 14 amino acids. Trimming took 0 bases from V and 0 from J, leaving 7 bases between them. The DNA of the CDR3 is TGTGCCTGGAGTGTTGGGGGGAGCACAGATACGCAGTATTTT. Its translation: CAWSVGGSTDTQYF.

V and J are TRBV5-5 and TRBJ1-4, with TRBD1 matching over 8 bases. J gave up 3 bases and V 0 bases, and 4 bases lay outside the gene matches. The germline CDR1 and CDR2 sequences are SGHKS and YYEKEE (reference sequence). This CDR3 comprises 16 residues. CDR3 coding DNA: TGTGCCAGCAGCTTGGCAACGGACAGGGCTAATGAAAAACTGTTTTTT. Its protein product is CASSLATDRANEKLFF.

Remarks on this clonotype: One end of the junction is discordant with germline, which a read error may explain. The DNA for the CDR3 is TGTGCAAGCAGCCACAAACACGTGCAGTATTTC. It codes for CASSHKHVQYF. The rearrangement joins TRBV14 to TRBJ2-7; no firm D call. This CDR3 is built from 11 residues. The V gene's germline CDR1 is SGHDN and CDR2 FVKESK.

This clonotype was seen many times. J is TRBJ1-2 and V is TRBV28, with D tentatively TRBD1 (6 bases). Germline CDR1 is MDHEN and CDR2 is SYDVKM. The CDR3 length is 16 residues. Between the trimmed V and J ends, which lost 1 base and 8 bases, there was a span of 20 bases. Here the CDR3 DNA reads TGTGCCAGCAGTTTATCGAGGGGGAGGGTGGTAATCGGCTACACCTTC. Protein: CASSLSRGRVVIGYTF.

This chain connects TRBV11-2 to TRBJ2-1, with 9 bases fitting TRBD1. CDR3 length: 17 amino acids. Germline V gene lookup returns CDR1 SGHAT and CDR2 FQNNGV. The CDR3 bases are TGTGTCGGCAGTTTAACCCACGGACAGGGGTACAGGGGTGAGCAGTTCTTC. Translated, it gives CVGSLTHGQGYRGEQFF.

This clonotype occurred once. The DNA for the CDR3 is TGTGCCAGCAGCTTAAGCGGGCGCTTCGAGCAGTACTTC. Translated, it gives CASSLSGRFEQYF. The chain employs TRBV11-3 and TRBJ2-7, with D tentatively TRBD2 (6 bases). Trimming pared 2 bases from V and 6 bases from J, leaving 11 bases between. Germline V gene sequence: CDR1 SGHNT, CDR2 YENEEA. This CDR3 is built from 13 residues.

With respect to this clonotype: One base away lies a much larger clone, so this may be a sequencing read error. This sequence joins TRBV21-1 and TRBJ2-1. TRBV21-1 has pseudogene status. There are 13 residues in the CDR3. Here the CDR3 DNA reads TGTACCAGCAGCATAAAAGGTAACAGAAGGCAGTTCTTC. This encodes CTSSIKGNRRQFF.

The table lists this clonotype with many counts. A much larger clone lies one base from this, so it may be a read error. V is TRBV29-1 and J is TRBJ1-2; D might be TRBD1 (5 bases). The CDR3 has 12 residues. Germline-derived CDR1 and CDR2 are SQVTM and ANQGSEA. CDR3 loop: CTASRDNCGYTF. In nucleotides, the CDR3 is TGCACCGCGTCCAGGGATAACTGTGGCTACACCTTC.

In this sample, this clonotype turned up a few times. V and J are TRBV12-3 or TRBV12-4 and TRBJ2-3; D is uncertain. This CDR3 has 14 amino acids. V was pared by 6 bases and J by 3 bases, with 13 bases between. In nucleotides, the CDR3 is TGTGCCAGCAGCGTTGCCCGGAGTACAGATACGCAGTATTTT. As protein: CASSVARSTDTQYF.

A note on this clonotype: One end of the junction fails to match germline, which may point to a read error. The J gene is TRBJ2-2, the V gene TRBV11-3, with a weak D call TRBD2 (5 bases). CDR3 length equals 17 residues. Germline V gene data show CDR1 as SGHNT and CDR2 as YENEEA. CDR3 nucleotides: TGTGCCAGCAGCTTAGGCAGGCTATCAGGAAACACCGGGAAGCTGTTTTTT. Its protein product is CASSLGRLSGNTGKLFF.

In this sample, this clonotype turned up a few times. Sequence at one end of the junction differs from germline and may be a read error. This sequence joins TRBV11-3 and TRBJ1-4; D remains ambiguous. The CDR3 totals 11 residues. Germline V gene lookup returns CDR1 SGHNT and CDR2 YENEEA. In DNA form, the CDR3 reads TGTGCCAGCAGCTGGAGTGAAAGACTGTTTTTT. Encoded protein: CASSWSERLFF.

On this clonotype: Since the CDR3 does not end with the conserved phenylalanine or tryptophan, this likely comes from a read error. The chain combines TRBV18 with TRBJ1-5; possible D gene TRBD1, 5 bases. The germline V and J ends were trimmed by 2 bases and 2 bases, with 7 bases remaining between them. CDR3 length: 14 amino acids. The germline V gene has CDR1 KGHSH and CDR2 LQKENI. CDR3 nucleotides: TGTGCCAGCTCACCAGGGGCAGGCAATCAGCCCCAGCATTCT. It translates to CASSPGAGNQPQHS.

A remark on this clonotype: This likely comes from a read error, as the CDR3 has no conserved phenylalanine or tryptophan at its end. V usage is TRBV11-2 and J usage is TRBJ1-2; D not resolved. The CDR3 is 13 residues long. From germline, CDR1 is SGHAT and CDR2 FQNNGV. In DNA form, the CDR3 reads TGTGCCAGTAGCTTTCAGGATAGCTACGGCTACACCCTC. It translates to CASSFQDSYGYTL.